The text below deals with one TCR beta chain. Its antigen is not yet known. Base qualities were left out, and no much larger clone turns up one base away. The data were taken from a study of cytomegalovirus exposure and HLA in healthy donors (dated by TCRdb to 2016 to 2017). Regarding the study in general: In an earlier analysis of under 600 of the donors, 276 Gb of sequence data and approximately 100 million unique TCR beta sequences from approximately 180 million T cells were reported. Around 300 gigabases of sequencing data and approximately 84 million unique TCR sequences were included in an early release covering about 700 HLA-typed donors. In a later genetic analysis, genome-wide SNP genotypes for about 60% of the 666 donors were used, and that subset was treated as a discovery cohort. The study combined high-throughput TCR immunosequencing, statistical association of individual TCRs with disease status, and machine learning to predict cytomegalovirus infection status. In an earlier analysis of a few hundred of the donors, high-throughput TCR beta sequencing was used to judge whether each TCR beta V gene segment behaved as functional or pseudogenic. Of the 350 to 400 genotyped donors, approximately 82% fell in the genetic ancestry cluster associated with self-reported Caucasian donors. Four or five DR-DQ haplotypes were treated as single units for association and clustering because of strong linkage in the cohort. In a later analysis, previously published TCR beta repertoires from about 640 donors were re-analyzed and high-resolution HLA genotyping was added so that TCR occurrence patterns could be studied. Using immunosequencing, the study profiled T cell repertoires from fewer than 700 subjects and related those repertoires to cytomegalovirus serostatus. Besides the first cohort of approximately 670 subjects, a separate validation cohort made up of 120 or so different subjects was used. Donor age, sex, ethnicity and CMV serostatus were collected together with the repertoire data. Across 300 to 400 genotyped donors of the cohort, an average of roughly 200,000 unique TCR beta nucleotide sequences per donor were sequenced, and 15% to 20% of those sequences were non-productive. All discovery cohort repertoires had been generated on a single sequencing platform. Typing coverage differed by locus: A, B, C, DRB1 and DQB1 were typed in roughly 620-640 donors, DQA1 in about 500, DPA1 in some 610, and DPB1 in 400 to 480. Rather than using new phenotypic data, the later analysis identified candidate immune exposures from TCR beta sequences and from how often those sequences occurred across donors. HLA typing included class I and class II loci at four-digit resolution. The aim of the study was to test whether cataloging public T cell receptors could identify signatures of past pathogen exposure. Study-level results and caveats: Cytomegalovirus status was reported to be diagnosed by the classifier with high specificity and sensitivity in both the original and validation cohorts. In the study, about 150 TCR beta chains were listed as associated with cytomegalovirus. In a later analysis, most CMV-associated TCR beta chains were found to appear HLA-restricted, with HLA associations seemingly driven largely by CMV exposure. In an earlier analysis of about 600 of the donors, most TCR beta V segments appeared in productive rearrangements about 87% or about 30% of the time, broadly matching IMGT annotations. Because HLA typing was unavailable for some donors at each locus, only the typed subset was used in association tests. According to a later genetic analysis, donors in an Asian-associated ancestry cluster had fewer N-insertions in productive TCRs than the approximately 700-donor mean. According to a later analysis, parvovirus B19, influenza, CMV and Epstein-Barr virus appeared linked to several top co-occurrence clusters. Across donors, most TCR sequences were observed very rarely, whereas some public TCRs were present in many individuals. In a later analysis, HLA-associated TCR beta chains showed more clonal expansion and lower generation probabilities than non-associated chains that were equally common. Specific HLA alleles were associated with 15,000 to 20,000 TCR beta sequences at a false discovery rate of 0.05 in a later analysis. It was suggested by the authors that the approach could potentially be generalized to other disease states and immunological phenotypes. A group of highly shared sequence variants was considered likely to be a technical artifact of the sequencing pipeline. Because the 87-base-pair reads could not distinguish some IMGT-functional V segments, including TRBV6-2 and TRBV6-3, those segments were excluded. When HLA alleles, especially DR and DQ, strongly co-occurred, TCR associations were difficult to assign to individual alleles. Immune exposure information for the cohort was limited to CMV serostatus. Because counts were too low, about 18 rarely observed V segments, including chromosome 9 orphons, were excluded from the earlier analysis of some 540 of the donors. A later genetic analysis associated a missense DCLRE1C variant with V-gene and J-gene trimming of TCR beta chains, and an independent cohort replicated the association. Linkage disequilibrium might explain the correlated functional status among segregating V segments, but an unknown experimental factor could not be ruled out. In a later analysis, TCR association rates were found to vary across HLA loci, with the most associated TCRs seen for DRB1 alleles and the fewest for HLA-C alleles. A further reported finding was that TCR beta sequences accurately predicted the HLA-A and HLA-B alleles for most subjects in the first cohort. The cohort was sequenced for TCR beta chains only, and without alpha or paired-chain data the features that could be detected were limited. A few of the identified cytomegalovirus-associated TCR beta chains were confirmed in vitro to be specific for cytomegalovirus antigens. Sequencing depth was assumed to be roughly uniform across donors in the presence/absence analyses, though that assumption may not hold.

CDR1 and CDR2 were assigned from the germline V gene as SQVTM and ANQGSEA. A distance of 17 bases separates the germline ends of V and J, which lose 6 bases and 6 bases respectively. The CDR3 contains 14 residues, cysteine and phenylalanine counted. The entry retains the CDR3 DNA only, 42 bases that are in frame from base 1. The cohort consisted of 670 or so healthy bone marrow donors. All cohort members were sampled while nominally healthy, although unrecorded immune exposures were likely present. The donor was CMV seronegative and was included in the group of several hundred seronegative cohort members. A peripheral blood sample was provided by each donor, and peripheral blood mononuclear cells were used for TCR beta sequencing. The Qiagen DNeasy Blood Extraction Kit was used to extract genomic DNA from the blood cell samples. Preparation of the library involved the immunoSEQ multiplex PCR assay. For the multiplex PCR, a mixture combining 60 forward primers for TCR Vbeta segments and 13 reverse primers for TCR Jbeta segments was used. The CDR3 region of rearranged TCR beta genes was amplified from genomic DNA with a multiplex PCR assay. The amplified TCR beta libraries were sequenced on the Illumina HiSeq System as 87-base-pair reads. In the source study's methods: A later analysis counted around 72 million unique TCR beta chains across the 700 or so repertoires, and around 9.9 million of these chains were shared by at least two donors. To remove PCR and sequencing errors, raw reads were error-corrected and collapsed into unique sequences using a nearest-neighbor algorithm that merged closely related sequences. To assign V, D and J gene segments, CDR3 sequences were aligned to IMGT reference sequences. For a sequence to be retained, a match of at least six nucleotides to both a V gene segment and a J gene segment was required. Rearrangements were called productive when the CDR3 lacked stop codons and stayed in frame with V and J; all others were non-productive. CDR3 was defined by IMGT convention, running from the second conserved V-encoded cysteine to the conserved J-encoded phenylalanine. The earlier analysis of about 590 of the donors excluded sequences that lacked an unambiguous match to a single V gene segment. An earlier analysis of 450 to 650 of the donors called V segments functional above 56.7% productive rearrangements and segregating when the between-donor standard deviation exceeded 5%. A statistical classification framework was developed to diagnose cytomegalovirus status using the catalog of TCR beta chain sequences. In a later analysis, V and J genes were assigned by comparing TCR nucleotide sequences against IMGT/GENE-DB human TR gene sequences. In a later analysis, CDR3 sequences and most-parsimonious VDJ recombination scenarios were assigned using the TCRdist pipeline. In a later analysis, each TCR beta chain was defined by its CDR3 amino acid sequence together with its V-gene family, and reads without a unique V-gene family were excluded. In a later analysis, 450 to 600 highly shared, low-generation-probability nucleotide sequences were removed to address suspected cross-contamination and a sequencing artifact. In a later analysis, a clonal expansion index was calculated for each public chain from normalized within-repertoire ranks of inferred template counts. A later analysis computed generation probabilities with a VDJ recombination model fitted to out-of-frame rearrangements, and checked the results against IGoR. A later analysis scored TCR-TCR, TCR-HLA and TCR-CMV co-occurrence with hypergeometric tests, applying a repertoire-size bias correction to TCR pairs. In a later analysis, false discovery rates were estimated by permuting HLA or CMV assignments 20 times. In a later analysis, co-occurring TCRs were grouped with DBSCAN, and TCRdist sequence similarity was added when clustering was performed within HLA-allele-positive subsets. Repertoires with fewer than 30,000 or more than 120,000 public chains were left out of co-occurrence clustering, as were roughly five repertoires with anomalous nucleotide sharing. Not all clones reach the TCRdb copy of this immuneACCESS table, which keeps in-frame sequences only. Checked studies attribute under half of the gap to unresolved V genes and leave the rest unexplained. The V and J calls and clone size come from that table; D and trimming were worked out from the DNA. In this sample the table shows under 200,000 clones, over 65% of which occur a single time. The ten biggest clones cover 1.8% of the sample.

Here the chain combines TRBV29-1 and TRBJ2-2; the best D guess is TRBD1, with 7 bases matching. Sequencing was carried out using PBMCs. This clonotype was obtained from a woman under 40 in good health and CMV-seronegative. The base sequence is TGCAGCGTCGCAGCAACAGGGGAGGCCGGGGAGCTGTTTTTT. This gives the protein CSVAATGEAGELFF.